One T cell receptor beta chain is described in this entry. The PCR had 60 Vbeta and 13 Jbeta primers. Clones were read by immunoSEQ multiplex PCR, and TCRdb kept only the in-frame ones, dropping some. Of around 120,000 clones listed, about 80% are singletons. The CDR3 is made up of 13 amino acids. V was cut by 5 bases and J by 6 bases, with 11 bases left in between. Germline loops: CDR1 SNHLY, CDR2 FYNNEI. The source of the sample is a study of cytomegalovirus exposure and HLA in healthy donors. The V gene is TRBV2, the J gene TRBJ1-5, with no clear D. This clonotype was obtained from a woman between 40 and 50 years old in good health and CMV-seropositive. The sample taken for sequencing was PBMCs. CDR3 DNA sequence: TGTGCCAGCAGTAGCAGGTCCGGTCAGCCCCAGCATTTT. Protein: CASSSRSGQPQHF.